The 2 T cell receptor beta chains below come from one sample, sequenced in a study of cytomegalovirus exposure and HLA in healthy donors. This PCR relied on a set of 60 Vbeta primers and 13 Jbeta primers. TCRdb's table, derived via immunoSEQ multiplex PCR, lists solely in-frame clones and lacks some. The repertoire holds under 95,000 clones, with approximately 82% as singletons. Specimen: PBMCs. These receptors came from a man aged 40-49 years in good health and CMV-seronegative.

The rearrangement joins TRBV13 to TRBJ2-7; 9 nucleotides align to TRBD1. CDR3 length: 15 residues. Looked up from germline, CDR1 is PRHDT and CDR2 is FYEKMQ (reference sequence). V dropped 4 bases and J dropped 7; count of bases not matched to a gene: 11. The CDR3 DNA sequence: TGTGCCAGCAGCTCCGACAACAGGGGGCTGGGGGAGCAGTACTTC. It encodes CASSSDNRGLGEQYF.

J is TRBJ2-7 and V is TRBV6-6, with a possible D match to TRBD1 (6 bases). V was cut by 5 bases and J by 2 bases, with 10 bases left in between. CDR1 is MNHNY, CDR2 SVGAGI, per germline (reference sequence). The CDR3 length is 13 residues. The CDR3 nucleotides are TGTGCCAGCAGTATCCAGGGGCCCTACGAGCAGTACTTC. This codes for CASSIQGPYEQYF.